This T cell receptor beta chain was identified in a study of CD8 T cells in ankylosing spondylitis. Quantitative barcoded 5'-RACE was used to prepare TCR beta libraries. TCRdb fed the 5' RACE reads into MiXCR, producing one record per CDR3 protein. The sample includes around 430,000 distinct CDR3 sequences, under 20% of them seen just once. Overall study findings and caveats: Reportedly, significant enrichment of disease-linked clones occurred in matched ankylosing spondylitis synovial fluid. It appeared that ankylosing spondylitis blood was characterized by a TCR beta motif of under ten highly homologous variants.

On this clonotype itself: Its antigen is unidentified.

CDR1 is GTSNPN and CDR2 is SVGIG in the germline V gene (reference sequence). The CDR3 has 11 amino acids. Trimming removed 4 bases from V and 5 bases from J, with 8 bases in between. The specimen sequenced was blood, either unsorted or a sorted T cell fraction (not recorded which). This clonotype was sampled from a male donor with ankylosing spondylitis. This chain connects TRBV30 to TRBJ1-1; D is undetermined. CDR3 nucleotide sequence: TGTGCCTGGATTCAAGGAACTGAAGCTTTCTTT. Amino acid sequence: CAWIQGTEAFF.